The source of this TCR beta chain is a study of blood T cell repertoires in COVID-19. In the study overall: Sites across the United States, Italy and Spain contributed samples from acute and convalescent COVID-19. T cells, B-cell-depleted T cells, or PBMCs provided the cDNA or gDNA that served as material.

The CDR3 sequence is 14 residues long. CDR1 is SGHAT, CDR2 FQNNGV, per germline. J lost 4 bases, V lost 5 bases, and 5 bases had no gene match. The authors' processing: Estimated nucleated cell counts came from reference gene primer amplification. Repertoires were generated with immunoSEQ multiplex PCR, while TCRdb's copy carries only in-frame clones and drops some. Clone size and the V and J calls come from that table; the DNA yielded D and trimming. This sample has about 260,000 clones, with 80% to 90% found just once. The chain carries TRBV11-2 and TRBJ2-5; 9 bases are shared with TRBD1. This TCR derives from a woman in her thirties or forties who had recovered from COVID-19. The specimen sequenced was peripheral blood. The CDR3 reads CASSNRDRAETQYF. Here the CDR3 DNA reads TGTGCCAGCAGCAACCGGGACAGGGCAGAGACCCAGTACTTC.